The 28 T cell receptor beta chains below all came from one sample that was sequenced in a study of T cell responses to AZD1222 COVID-19 vaccine (dated by TCRdb to the early 2020s). Taken with the paper, the label for time point translates to: baseline before first vaccination. The library was prepared using the immunoSEQ multiplex PCR assay. In its TCRdb copy, this immuneACCESS table keeps in-frame sequences only and misses some clones. Where compared with another copy, unresolved V genes explain less than half of these, and the others have no known cause. The sample has about 130,000 clones on record, approximately 86% of them singletons. The top ten constitute 1.5% of the sample. The sample was peripheral blood, taken on day 0 of AZD1222 vaccination. The receptors originated from an adult in good health.

The chain has TRBV28 and TRBJ2-7, with 7 bases lining up with TRBD2. Germline loops: CDR1 MDHEN, CDR2 SYDVKM. The length of the CDR3 is 15 residues. The V segment lost 5 bases and the J segment 0 bases; nucleotides outside the gene matches: 7. The CDR3, as DNA: TGTGCCAGCAGTCCGCCGGGGGGTTCCTCCTACGAGCAGTACTTC. Residues: CASSPPGGSSYEQYF.

V usage is TRBV6-5 and J usage is TRBJ2-7; 8 bases are a match to TRBD2. V lost 6 bases and J lost 6; bases outside the gene matches: 13. CDR3 length: 15 residues. Germline V gives CDR1 MNHEY, CDR2 SVGAGI. Here the CDR3 reads CASSPAEAGELEQYF. The CDR3 DNA reads as TGTGCCAGCAGCCCCGCCGAAGCGGGGGAACTCGAGCAGTACTTC.

The V gene is TRBV14, the J gene TRBJ2-7; D ambiguous. The CDR3 is 19 amino acids. V lost 0 bases and J lost 0, with 21 bases in between. Per the germline V gene, CDR1 is SGHDN and CDR2 is FVKESK. The CDR3 region has the DNA TGTGCCAGCAGCCAAGATCGCATAAAATCAAGAGAGAGCTCCTACGAGCAGTACTTC. This gives the protein CASSQDRIKSRESSYEQYF.

The chain links TRBV7-3 to TRBJ1-1; 8 bases are shared with TRBD1. CDR1 is SGHTA and CDR2 is FQGTGA in the germline V gene. The junction had 4 bases not matched to a gene; V was cut back by 5 bases and J by 5 bases. The CDR3 is 13 residues long. CDR3 amino acids: CASSPRGRTEAFF. The CDR3 DNA is TGTGCCAGCAGCCCCAGGGGGCGGACTGAAGCTTTCTTT. The variable domain in full, completed from reference TRBV7-3 and TRBJ1-1, reads GAGVSQTPSNKVTEKGKYVELRCDPISGHTALYWYRQSLGQGPEFLIYFQGTGAADDSGLPNDRFFAVRPEGSVSTLKIQRTERGDSAVYLCASSPRGRTEAFFGQGTRLTVV.

The V gene is TRBV28, the J gene TRBJ1-6; possible D gene TRBD1, 5 bases. Trimming took off 2 bases at V and 12 bases at J, with 14 bases between the two ends. Germline CDR1 MDHEN, CDR2 SYDVKM. The CDR3 has 14 amino acids. CDR3 protein: CASSLRQGSGPLHF. The DNA for the CDR3 is TGTGCCAGCAGTTTACGGCAGGGCAGTGGACCCCTCCACTTT.

V usage is TRBV5-1 and J usage is TRBJ2-1; 9 bases agree with TRBD1. The V and J ends lost 4 bases and 8 bases, in that order; junction bases with no gene match: 10. The CDR3 consists of 15 residues. Germline V gene lookup returns CDR1 SGHRS and CDR2 YFSETQ. The CDR3 region has the DNA TGCGCCAGCAGCGTTCCGGGACAGGGTTTCGATGAGCAGTTCTTC. Translating it yields CASSVPGQGFDEQFF.

The chain couples TRBV18 to TRBJ2-7; 7 nucleotides line up with TRBD1. CDR1 is KGHSH, CDR2 LQKENI, per germline. The V and J ends lost 4 bases and 3 bases, in that order; junction bases with no gene match: 3. There are 13 residues in the CDR3. The CDR3 loop is CASSRDRDYEQYF. As DNA, the CDR3 is TGTGCCAGCTCACGGGACAGAGACTACGAGCAGTACTTC.

J is TRBJ1-5 and V is TRBV15; D not resolved. The CDR3 covers 15 residues. CDR1 is LNHNV and CDR2 is YYDKDF in the germline V gene (reference sequence). V was cut by 3 bases and J by 0 bases, with 9 bases left in between. CDR3: CATSSGIYSNQPQHF. The CDR3 DNA is TGTGCCACCAGCAGTGGAATATATAGCAATCAGCCCCAGCATTTT.

The DNA of the CDR3 is TGCGCCAGCAGCTCTGTCGACGAGCAGTACTTC. Translated, it gives CASSSVDEQYF. The chain couples TRBV5-1 to TRBJ2-7; D not resolved. CDR3 length: 11 amino acids. The germline V gene encodes CDR1 SGHRS and CDR2 YFSETQ. V was pared by 3 bases and J by 5 bases, with 6 bases between.

This clone was recorded only once. The rearrangement links TRBV5-1 to TRBJ2-2; maybe TRBD1 (6 bases). V was pared by 5 bases and J by 0 bases, with 11 bases between. Germline-derived CDR1 and CDR2 are SGHRS and YFSETQ. The CDR3 length is 15 residues. The CDR3 spells CASSYRVANTGELFF. CDR3 DNA sequence: TGCGCCAGCAGTTACAGGGTTGCGAACACCGGGGAGCTGTTTTTT. The whole variable domain, remainder taken from reference TRBV5-1 and TRBJ2-2, is KAGVTQTPRYLIKTRGQQVTLSCSPISGHRSVSWYQQTPGQGLQFLFEYFSETQRNKGNFPGRFSGRQFSNSRSEMNVSTLELGDSALYLCASSYRVANTGELFFGEGSRLTVL.

V usage is TRBV6-2 or TRBV6-3 and J usage is TRBJ1-1; D is undetermined. This CDR3 has 13 amino acids. The V gene lost 0 bases and the J gene lost 4 bases, with 6 bases spanning the gap. CDR1 MNHEY and CDR2 SVGEGT come from the germline V gene. The CDR3 DNA reads TGTGCCAGCAGTTACTCTTTGGGCACTGAAGCTTTCTTT. This encodes CASSYSLGTEAFF.

The chain links TRBV5-1 to TRBJ1-6, with D possibly being TRBD1 (5 bases). The CDR3 covers 16 residues. Looked up from germline, CDR1 is SGHRS and CDR2 is YFSETQ. Trimming pared 4 bases from V and 4 bases from J, leaving 15 bases between. The CDR3 loop is CASSGGTANYNSPLHF. In DNA form, the CDR3 reads TGCGCCAGCAGCGGTGGGACCGCGAATTATAATTCACCCCTCCACTTT.

The chain uses TRBV9 and TRBJ1-4; tentatively, D is TRBD1 (6 bases). Looked up from germline, CDR1 is SGDLS and CDR2 is YYNGEE. V was trimmed by 0 bases and J by 6 bases, leaving 12 bases between them. The CDR3 loop spans 15 amino acids. This chain's CDR3 is CASSVGGTKDEKLFF. The CDR3 bases are TGTGCCAGCAGCGTAGGGGGGACAAAAGATGAAAAACTGTTTTTT.

The rearrangement uses TRBV4-1 and TRBJ2-7; D not resolved. Germline V gene data show CDR1 as MGHRA and CDR2 as YSYEKL. With 0 bases removed from V and 0 bases from J, the gap between germline ends came to 9 bases. CDR3 length: 15 amino acids. CDR3 sequence: CASSQDHKSSYEQYF. The DNA of the CDR3 is TGCGCCAGCAGCCAAGACCATAAAAGCTCCTACGAGCAGTACTTC.

The table lists this clone with a few counts. J is TRBJ1-1 and V is TRBV6-5, with 8 bases fitting TRBD1. Germline V lookup: CDR1 MNHEY, CDR2 SVGAGI. Trimming cost V 5 bases and J 5 bases; bases outside gene matches: 7. The CDR3 extends over 14 amino acids. CDR3 nucleotides: TGTGCCAGCAGTATGACAGGGGACCGGACTGAAGCTTTCTTT. Amino acids: CASSMTGDRTEAFF.

The chain joins TRBV5-5 to TRBJ2-1, with 11 bases matching TRBD2. V lost 5 bases and J lost 7; bases outside the gene matches: 5. The CDR3 is 14 amino acids. Germline V CDR1 and CDR2: SGHKS, YYEKEE (reference sequence). CDR3 DNA sequence: TGTGCCAGCAGATTAGCGGGGGGGCAGAATGAGCAGTTCTTC. Amino acid sequence: CASRLAGGQNEQFF.

The CDR3 reads CASSGDNYSTDTQYF. The CDR3 coding sequence is TGTGCCAGCAGCGGGGACAACTATAGCACAGATACGCAGTATTTT. V gene TRBV7-8 combines with J gene TRBJ2-3; perhaps TRBD1 as D (6 bases). There are 15 residues in the CDR3. The germline V gene encodes CDR1 SGHVS and CDR2 FQNEAQ. With 5 bases removed from V and 0 bases from J, the gap between germline ends came to 12 bases.

The J gene is TRBJ1-4, the V gene TRBV4-1, with 7 nucleotides matching TRBD1. Germline CDR1 and CDR2: MGHRA and YSYEKL. Trimming removed 2 bases from V and 5 bases from J; junction bases left unmatched: 8. The CDR3 runs to 16 residues. CDR3 bases: TGCGCCAGCAGCCAATTTACCGGGACAGTGAATGAAAAACTGTTTTTT. It encodes CASSQFTGTVNEKLFF.

The gene calls are TRBV5-1 and TRBJ2-2; D is uncertain. V dropped 5 bases and J dropped 0 bases, with 11 bases sitting between them. The germline gives CDR1 SGHRS, CDR2 YFSETQ. This CDR3 spans 15 amino acids. The CDR3 reads CASSGTVPNTGELFF. The CDR3 DNA reads TGCGCCAGCAGTGGCACAGTACCGAACACCGGGGAGCTGTTTTTT. The entire variable domain, with the rest obtained from reference TRBV5-1 and TRBJ2-2, is as follows: KAGVTQTPRYLIKTRGQQVTLSCSPISGHRSVSWYQQTPGQGLQFLFEYFSETQRNKGNFPGRFSGRQFSNSRSEMNVSTLELGDSALYLCASSGTVPNTGELFFGEGSRLTVL.

The chain recombines TRBV5-1 with TRBJ2-7; D may be TRBD1 or TRBD2 (7 bases each). The CDR3 extends over 15 amino acids. The germline V gene encodes CDR1 SGHRS and CDR2 YFSETQ. Deletions cut 4 bases from V and 5 bases from J, with 19 bases between. CDR3 nucleotides: TGCGCCAGCAGCCAGGGGGGGAGGAGCATGGACGAGCAGTACTTC. It is translated as CASSQGGRSMDEQYF.

The chain couples TRBV2 to TRBJ2-1, with D perhaps TRBD2 (5 bases). The V gene's germline CDR1 is SNHLY and CDR2 FYNNEI. The ends were cut back, 4 bases at V and 0 bases at J, with 13 bases in the middle. The CDR3 extends over 16 amino acids. The DNA for the CDR3 is TGTGCCAGCAGTGTGAGGGCACAGAGCTCCTACAATGAGCAGTTCTTC. Translated, it gives CASSVRAQSSYNEQFF.

The rearrangement uses TRBV15 and TRBJ1-5; the D is unclear. Germline loops: CDR1 LNHNV, CDR2 YYDKDF (reference sequence). Trimming removed 3 bases from V and 7 bases from J, with 13 bases in between. This CDR3 contains 14 residues. CDR3 loop: CATSREGYIQPQHF. CDR3 DNA: TGTGCCACCAGCAGGGAAGGGTATATCCAGCCCCAGCATTTT.

The rearrangement uses TRBV29-1 and TRBJ2-7, with 8 positions matching TRBD1. Germline CDR1 and CDR2: SQVTM and ANQGSEA. The CDR3 runs to 13 residues. V shed 4 bases, J shed 4 bases, and the junction held 6 bases outside the gene matches. The CDR3, as DNA: TGCAGCGTTGGCCAGGGGGCTCAATACGAGCAGTACTTC. Its protein product is CSVGQGAQYEQYF.

This clone was counted a single time. The rearrangement links TRBV4-1 to TRBJ1-1; 8 bases are shared with TRBD1. CDR3 length: 15 amino acids. V trimming: 5 bases; J trimming: 4 bases; junction bases outside the gene matches: 9. The germline V gene has CDR1 MGHRA and CDR2 YSYEKL. This chain's CDR3 is CASSTQPQGATEAFF. The CDR3 DNA reads TGCGCCAGCAGCACCCAGCCTCAGGGGGCCACTGAAGCTTTCTTT.

The V and J genes are TRBV18 and TRBJ1-5; unclear D gene. V dropped 6 bases and J dropped 4 bases, with 10 bases sitting between them. This CDR3 has 13 amino acids. The V gene's germline CDR1 is KGHSH and CDR2 LQKENI. The CDR3 coding sequence is TGTGCCAGCTCGCTAGGGAGTAATCAGCCCCAGCATTTT. Amino acids: CASSLGSNQPQHF.

The V gene is TRBV2, the J gene TRBJ1-1; maybe TRBD1 (5 bases). V lost 0 bases and J 5 bases, leaving 10 bases between the germline ends. CDR3 length: 14 amino acids. Germline V gene lookup returns CDR1 SNHLY and CDR2 FYNNEI. CDR3 region: CASSEAGHQTEAFF. The DNA for the CDR3 is TGTGCCAGCAGTGAAGCGGGGCACCAAACTGAAGCTTTCTTT.

A few counts support this clone. The chain links TRBV7-2 to TRBJ1-3; D not resolved. In germline, CDR1 is SGHTA, CDR2 FQGNSA. The CDR3 spans 15 residues. V dropped 3 bases and J dropped 3 bases, with 12 bases sitting between them. CDR3 protein: CASSFAVHIGNTIYF. The CDR3 coding sequence is TGTGCCAGCAGCTTCGCGGTCCACATTGGAAACACCATATATTTT.

V and J are TRBV30 and TRBJ2-3; TRBD2 agrees at 14 bases. Germline assignment: CDR1 GTSNPN and CDR2 SVGIG (reference sequence). The V gene end was trimmed by 5 bases and the J gene end by 4 bases; junction bases not matched to a gene: 5. This CDR3 is built from 15 residues. Here the CDR3 reads CAWGRLAGGPDTQYF. The CDR3 nucleotides are TGTGCCTGGGGTAGACTAGCGGGGGGGCCAGATACGCAGTATTTT. The variable domain in full, completed from reference TRBV30 and TRBJ2-3, reads SQTIHQWPATLVQPVGSPLSLECTVEGTSNPNLYWYRQAAGRGLQLLFYSVGIGQISSEVPQNLSASRPQDRQFILSSKKLLLSDSGFYLCAWGRLAGGPDTQYFGPGTRLTVL.